The 22 T cell receptor beta chains listed next were all sequenced from one sample in a study of T cell responses to AZD1222 COVID-19 vaccine. The data were produced by immunoSEQ multiplex PCR, yet TCRdb's version contains in-frame clones alone and is incomplete. This sample has over 30,000 clones, with 80% to 90% found just once. Material: peripheral blood, obtained 28 days after the second dose of the MenACWY control vaccine. Every receptor here comes from an adult who received the MenACWY meningococcal vaccine as a control.

This clone was recorded only once. This chain joins TRBV25-1 and TRBJ2-1, with D uncertain. Germline CDR1 is MGHDK and CDR2 is SYGVNS. The CDR3 loop spans 11 amino acids. V was cut by 4 bases and J by 12 bases, with 10 bases left in between. The CDR3 sequence is CASSADLLQFF. As DNA, the CDR3 is TGTGCCAGCAGTGCCGACTTGTTGCAGTTCTTC. Full variable domain (remainder filled in from reference TRBV25-1 and TRBJ2-1): EADIYQTPRYLVIGTGKKITLECSQTMGHDKMYWYQQDPGMELHLIHYSYGVNSTEKGDLSSESTVSRIRTEHFPLTLESARPSHTSQYLCASSADLLQFFGPGTRLTVL.

J is TRBJ2-7 and V is TRBV4-1; 8 bases align to TRBD2. The J segment lost 4 bases and the V segment lost 0 bases, leaving 5 bases of the junction unmatched. CDR1 MGHRA and CDR2 YSYEKL come from the germline V gene. CDR3 length: 15 amino acids. CDR3 sequence reads: CASSQDGAGGYEQYF. The CDR3 DNA reads as TGCGCCAGCAGCCAAGATGGGGCGGGAGGATACGAGCAGTACTTC.

This clone was found once. The J gene is TRBJ2-7, the V gene TRBV28; either TRBD1 or TRBD2 may fit D (5 bases each). Trimming stripped 4 bases from V and 0 bases from J, with 16 bases between. This CDR3 is built from 16 residues. Germline CDR1 and CDR2: MDHEN and SYDVKM. CDR3: CASSSPGTVSSYEQYF. The CDR3 nucleotides are TGTGCCAGCAGTTCGCCCGGGACGGTGAGCTCCTACGAGCAGTACTTC. The whole variable domain, remainder taken from reference TRBV28 and TRBJ2-7, is DVKVTQSSRYLVKRTGEKVFLECVQDMDHENMFWYRQDPGLGLRLIYFSYDVKMKEKGDIPEGYSVSREKKERFSLILESASTNQTSMYLCASSSPGTVSSYEQYFGPGTRLTVT.

The rearrangement uses TRBV27 and TRBJ1-6; D gene uncertain. Trimming stripped 6 bases from V and 7 bases from J, with 16 bases between. Germline CDR1 is MNHEY and CDR2 is SMNVEV (reference sequence). This CDR3 spans 15 amino acids. CDR3 sequence: CASSPGDRPNSPLHF. The CDR3 DNA reads as TGTGCCAGCAGCCCTGGCGACCGTCCCAATTCACCCCTCCACTTT.

The chain recombines TRBV4-1 with TRBJ2-7; D might be TRBD2 (6 bases). The ends were cut back, 3 bases at V and 5 bases at J, with 20 bases in the middle. The CDR3 runs 16 residues. Germline-derived CDR1 and CDR2 are MGHRA and YSYEKL. In DNA form, the CDR3 reads TGCGCCAGCAGCCAGGCCGGGACTCTCACCCCCCACGAGCAGTACTTC. As protein: CASSQAGTLTPHEQYF.

The CDR3 sequence is CASSYFETNEKLFF. Written as DNA, the CDR3 is TGTGCCAGCAGTTACTTCGAGACTAATGAAAAACTGTTTTTT. The genes are TRBV6-6 and TRBJ1-4; no clear D gene. The germline V gene encodes CDR1 MNHNY and CDR2 SVGAGI (reference sequence). The CDR3 consists of 14 residues. Trimming took off 1 base at V and 2 bases at J, with 5 bases between the two ends.

The chain is built from TRBV11-1 and TRBJ1-4, with D possibly matching TRBD1 (5 bases). This CDR3 is 14 amino acids long. V was trimmed by 4 bases and J by 4 bases, leaving 10 bases between them. Germline V gene lookup returns CDR1 SGHAT and CDR2 FQDESV (reference sequence). The CDR3 here is CASSWDGSNEKLFF. Here the CDR3 DNA reads TGTGCCAGCAGCTGGGACGGAAGTAATGAAAAACTGTTTTTT. Using reference TRBV11-1 and TRBJ1-4 for the parts outside the CDR3, the full variable domain is EAEVAQSPRYKITEKSQAVAFWCDPISGHATLYWYRQILGQGPELLVQFQDESVVDDSQLPKDRFSAERLKGVDSTLKIQPAELGDSAMYLCASSWDGSNEKLFFGSGTQLSVL.

The rearrangement links TRBV4-1 to TRBJ2-2, with D tentatively TRBD2 (5 bases). The CDR3 is made up of 15 amino acids. The V gene's germline CDR1 is MGHRA and CDR2 YSYEKL. V shed 4 bases and J shed 3 bases, with 12 bases lying between them. The CDR3 sequence is CASSPIHGDTGELFF. The CDR3 DNA reads TGCGCCAGCAGCCCCATTCACGGGGACACCGGGGAGCTGTTTTTT.

V gene TRBV5-1 combines with J gene TRBJ2-3; 10 positions agree with TRBD2. The CDR3 loop spans 15 amino acids. Germline values: CDR1 SGHRS, CDR2 YFSETQ. The junction had 2 bases not matched to a gene; V was cut back by 3 bases and J by 1 base. The CDR3 DNA reads as TGCGCCAGCAGCTCCGGGACTAGCGGCACAGATACGCAGTATTTT. Its translation: CASSSGTSGTDTQYF.

The rearrangement joins TRBV4-1 to TRBJ2-3; TRBD2 matches 13 bases. V was clipped by 4 bases and J by 9 bases; unmatched bases: 7. Germline CDR1 and CDR2: MGHRA and YSYEKL. This CDR3 has 15 residues. The CDR3 nucleotides read TGCGCCAGCAGCCCGGGACTAGCGGGACTAGAGACGCAGTATTTT. This codes for CASSPGLAGLETQYF.

This clone was counted only a few times. This chain uses TRBV4-2 with TRBJ1-6; the match to TRBD1 covers 7 bases. CDR1 and CDR2 from the germline V gene are LGHNA and YNFKEQ. This CDR3 is 16 amino acids long. V trimming: 4 bases; J trimming: 6 bases; junction bases outside the gene matches: 9. CDR3 in amino acids: CASSLSDRASNSPLHF. CDR3 coding DNA: TGTGCCAGCAGCCTTTCTGACAGGGCTAGTAATTCACCCCTCCACTTT.

The chain combines TRBV10-3 with TRBJ1-5, with 10 bases that match TRBD1. With 6 bases clipped from V and 4 bases from J, the junction kept 3 bases outside the gene matches. Germline V gene sequence: CDR1 ENHRY, CDR2 SYGVKD. This CDR3 has 14 residues. This chain's CDR3 is CAISTGQGNQPQHF. For the CDR3, the DNA is TGTGCCATCAGCACGGGACAGGGGAATCAGCCCCAGCATTTT.

CDR3 nucleotide sequence: TGTGCCAGTAACCGGGAATTTGGGACTGAAGCTTTCTTT. Amino acids: CASNREFGTEAFF. The V gene is TRBV19, the J gene TRBJ1-1; D not resolved. Trimming shortened V by 7 bases and J by 5 bases, and 14 bases separated the two germline ends. Germline CDR1 reads LNHDA; CDR2 reads SQIVND (reference sequence). This CDR3 contains 13 residues.

This chain connects TRBV29-1 to TRBJ2-1; D may be TRBD1 (6 bases). This CDR3 comprises 12 residues. Germline CDR1 reads SQVTM; CDR2 reads ANQGSEA. The V and J ends lost 0 bases and 9 bases respectively, with 9 bases between them. Written as DNA, the CDR3 is TGCAGCGTTGAAGACAGGGGCGGTGAGCAGTTCTTC. This gives the protein CSVEDRGGEQFF.

The rearrangement joins TRBV6-6 to TRBJ1-4; D is possibly TRBD1 (6 bases). V lost 6 bases and J 4 bases, leaving 9 bases between the germline ends. CDR1 and CDR2 from the germline V gene are MNHNY and SVGAGI (reference sequence). This CDR3 spans 13 amino acids. This CDR3 reads CASSNRDNEKLFF. Here the CDR3 DNA reads TGTGCCAGCAGCAACAGGGATAATGAAAAACTGTTTTTT.

The chain links TRBV7-2 to TRBJ1-2; D is unresolved. Trimming took off 1 base at V and 5 bases at J, with 11 bases between the two ends. The germline V gene encodes CDR1 SGHTA and CDR2 FQGNSA. The CDR3 runs to 14 residues. DNA of the CDR3: TGTGCCAGCAGCTTAGGGGGAGTCGGTTATGGCTACACCTTC. It codes for CASSLGGVGYGYTF.

A few counts support this clone. The J gene is TRBJ1-4, the V gene TRBV29-1; D is possibly TRBD1 (5 bases). The CDR3 extends over 13 amino acids. Trimming took off 4 bases at V and 8 bases at J, with 14 bases between the two ends. Per the germline V gene, CDR1 is SQVTM and CDR2 is ANQGSEA. CDR3 in DNA: TGCAGCGTTGGACAGTCGGGCTTAGAAAAACTGTTTTTT. It translates to CSVGQSGLEKLFF.

This clone was picked up one time. This CDR3 is also generated by other DNA sequences in the sample. CDR3 nucleotides: TGTGCCAGCAGTTTTGGCTACGAGCAGTACTTC. Its protein product is CASSFGYEQYF. This chain joins TRBV27 and TRBJ2-7; D gene unclear. V gave up 3 bases and J gave up 3 bases, with 3 bases separating them. CDR1 is MNHEY, CDR2 SMNVEV, per germline (reference sequence). CDR3 length: 11 residues.

The gene calls are TRBV20-1 and TRBJ2-1; no definite D call. The germline CDR1 and CDR2 sequences are DFQATT and SNEGSKA (reference sequence). The V end was cut by 5 bases, the J end by 10 bases, with 12 bases between. This CDR3 comprises 11 residues. The CDR3 protein is CSAGLIYEQFF. CDR3 sequence (DNA): TGCAGTGCTGGGCTGATTTACGAGCAGTTCTTC.

This sequence joins TRBV11-2 and TRBJ2-7; 10 positions agree with TRBD2. This CDR3 contains 15 residues. Germline CDR1 and CDR2: SGHAT and FQNNGV. With 4 bases clipped from V and 3 bases from J, the junction kept 6 bases outside the gene matches. CDR3 in amino acids: CASSSLAGRDYEQYF. DNA for the CDR3: TGTGCCAGCAGCTCACTAGCGGGAAGGGACTACGAGCAGTACTTC.

J is TRBJ2-1 and V is TRBV27, with 8 bases fitting TRBD2. The CDR3 length is 17 residues. Per germline, CDR1 MNHEY and CDR2 SMNVEV (reference sequence). The V segment lost 5 bases and the J segment 3 bases; nucleotides outside the gene matches: 12. This CDR3 is CASSQQTSGRVYNEQFF. The CDR3 DNA reads TGTGCCAGCAGTCAACAAACTAGCGGTAGAGTCTACAATGAGCAGTTCTTC.

Here the CDR3 reads CASSSGRNQPQHF. As DNA, the CDR3 is TGTGCCAGCAGTTCAGGTCGGAATCAGCCCCAGCATTTT. This chain links TRBV7-9 with TRBJ1-5; D is unresolved. The CDR3 totals 13 residues. Germline V gene sequence: CDR1 SEHNR, CDR2 FQNEAQ (reference sequence). V lost 6 bases and J 4 bases, leaving 10 bases between the germline ends.